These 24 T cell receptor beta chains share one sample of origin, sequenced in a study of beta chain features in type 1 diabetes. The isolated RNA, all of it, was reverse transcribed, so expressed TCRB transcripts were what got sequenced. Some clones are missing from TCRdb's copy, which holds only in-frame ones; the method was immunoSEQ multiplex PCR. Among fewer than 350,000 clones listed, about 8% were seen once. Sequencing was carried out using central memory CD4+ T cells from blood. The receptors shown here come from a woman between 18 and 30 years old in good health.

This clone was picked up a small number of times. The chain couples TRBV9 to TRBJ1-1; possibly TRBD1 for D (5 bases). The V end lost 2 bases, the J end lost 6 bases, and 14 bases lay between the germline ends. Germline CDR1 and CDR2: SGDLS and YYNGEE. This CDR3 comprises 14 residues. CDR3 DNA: TGTGCCAGCAGCGTCTTTACAGGTTCCCCTGAAGCTTTCTTT. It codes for CASSVFTGSPEAFF.

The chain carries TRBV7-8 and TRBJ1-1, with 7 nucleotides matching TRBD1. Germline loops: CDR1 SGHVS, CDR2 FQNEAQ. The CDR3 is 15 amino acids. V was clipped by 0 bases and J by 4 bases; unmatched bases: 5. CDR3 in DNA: TGTGCCAGCAGCTTAGCGCTAGCAGGGGGCACTGAAGCTTTCTTT. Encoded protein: CASSLALAGGTEAFF.

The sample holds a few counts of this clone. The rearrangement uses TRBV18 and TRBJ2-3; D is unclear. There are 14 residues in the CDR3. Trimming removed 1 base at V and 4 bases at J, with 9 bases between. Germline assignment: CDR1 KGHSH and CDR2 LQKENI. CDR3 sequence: CASSPLTGADTQYF. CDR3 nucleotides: TGTGCCAGCTCACCACTCACTGGCGCAGATACGCAGTATTTT.

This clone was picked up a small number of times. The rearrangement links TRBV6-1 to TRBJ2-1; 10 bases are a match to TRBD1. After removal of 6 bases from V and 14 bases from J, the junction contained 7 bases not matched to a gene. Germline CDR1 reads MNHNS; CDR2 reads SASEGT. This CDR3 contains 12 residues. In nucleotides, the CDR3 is TGTGCCAGCAGGATGACAGGGGGCGCGGAGTTCTTC. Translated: CASRMTGGAEFF.

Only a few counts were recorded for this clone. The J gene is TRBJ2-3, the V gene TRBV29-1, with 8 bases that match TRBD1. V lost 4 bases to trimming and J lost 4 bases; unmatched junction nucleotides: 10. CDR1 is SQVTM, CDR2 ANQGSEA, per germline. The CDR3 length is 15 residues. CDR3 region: CSVGGRQGRSDTQYF. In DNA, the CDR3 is TGCAGCGTTGGGGGGCGACAGGGGAGGTCAGATACGCAGTATTTT.

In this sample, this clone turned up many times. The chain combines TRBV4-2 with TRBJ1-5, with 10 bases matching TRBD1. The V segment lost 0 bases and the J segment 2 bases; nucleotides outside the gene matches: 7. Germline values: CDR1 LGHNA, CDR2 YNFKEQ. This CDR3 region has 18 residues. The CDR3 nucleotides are TGTGCCAGCAGCCAAGATCGAGGACAGGGGGTAGGCAATCAGCCCCAGCATTTT. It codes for CASSQDRGQGVGNQPQHF.

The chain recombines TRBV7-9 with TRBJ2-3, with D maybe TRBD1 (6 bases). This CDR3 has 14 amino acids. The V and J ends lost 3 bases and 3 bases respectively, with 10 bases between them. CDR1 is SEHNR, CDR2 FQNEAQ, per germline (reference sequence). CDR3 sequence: CASSLGAKTDTQYF. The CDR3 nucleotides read TGTGCCAGCAGCTTGGGGGCGAAGACAGATACGCAGTATTTT.

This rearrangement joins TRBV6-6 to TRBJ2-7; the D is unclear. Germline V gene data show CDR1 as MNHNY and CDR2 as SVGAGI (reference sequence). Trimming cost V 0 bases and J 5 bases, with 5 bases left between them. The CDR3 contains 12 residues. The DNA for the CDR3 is TGTGCCAGCAGTTACTCAAACAACGAGCAGTACGTC. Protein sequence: CASSYSNNEQYV.

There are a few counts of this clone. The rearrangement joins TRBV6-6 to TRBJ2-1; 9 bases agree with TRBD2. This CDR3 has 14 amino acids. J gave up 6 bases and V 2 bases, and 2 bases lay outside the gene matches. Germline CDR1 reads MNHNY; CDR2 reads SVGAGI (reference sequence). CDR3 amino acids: CASSYAGGINEQFF. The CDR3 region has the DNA TGTGCCAGCAGTTACGCGGGAGGGATCAATGAGCAGTTCTTC.

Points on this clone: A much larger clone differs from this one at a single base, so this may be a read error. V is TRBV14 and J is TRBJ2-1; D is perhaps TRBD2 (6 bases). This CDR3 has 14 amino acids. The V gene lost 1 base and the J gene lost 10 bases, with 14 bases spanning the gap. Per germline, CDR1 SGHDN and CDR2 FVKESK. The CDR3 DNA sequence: TGTGCCAGCAGCCAAGGGTGGGGCGGGGCGGAGCAGTTCTTC. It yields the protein CASSQGWGGAEQFF.

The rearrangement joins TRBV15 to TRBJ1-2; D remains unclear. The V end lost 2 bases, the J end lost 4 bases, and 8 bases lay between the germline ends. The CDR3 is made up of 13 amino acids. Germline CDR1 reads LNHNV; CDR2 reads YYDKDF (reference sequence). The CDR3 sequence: CATSRRSFYGYTF. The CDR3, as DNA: TGTGCCACCAGCAGACGAAGCTTCTATGGCTACACCTTC.

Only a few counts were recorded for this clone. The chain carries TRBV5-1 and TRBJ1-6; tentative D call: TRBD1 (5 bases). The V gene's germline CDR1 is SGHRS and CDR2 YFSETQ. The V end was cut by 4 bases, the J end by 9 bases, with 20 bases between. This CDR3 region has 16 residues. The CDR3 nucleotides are TGCGCCAGCAGCCAAGGTGAGGGGCGGACGGGTTCACCCCTCCACTTT. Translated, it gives CASSQGEGRTGSPLHF.

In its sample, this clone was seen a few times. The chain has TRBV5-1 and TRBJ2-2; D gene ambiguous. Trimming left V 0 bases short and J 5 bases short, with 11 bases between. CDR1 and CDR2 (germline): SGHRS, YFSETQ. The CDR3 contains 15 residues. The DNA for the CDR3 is TGCGCCAGCAGCTTGGATTCGGTGGAAACCGGGGAGCTGTTTTTT. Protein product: CASSLDSVETGELFF.

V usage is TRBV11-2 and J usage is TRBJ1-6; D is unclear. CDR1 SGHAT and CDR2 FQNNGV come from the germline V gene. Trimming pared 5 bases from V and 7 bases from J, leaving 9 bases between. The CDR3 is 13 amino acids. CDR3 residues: CASSELSNSPLHF. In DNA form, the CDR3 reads TGTGCCAGCAGCGAACTATCAAATTCACCCCTCCACTTT.

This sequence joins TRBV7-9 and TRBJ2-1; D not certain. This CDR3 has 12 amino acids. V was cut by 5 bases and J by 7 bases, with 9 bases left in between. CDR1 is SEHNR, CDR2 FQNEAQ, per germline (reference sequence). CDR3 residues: CASSLDRNEQFF. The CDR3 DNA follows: TGTGCCAGCAGCCTAGACCGGAATGAGCAGTTCTTC. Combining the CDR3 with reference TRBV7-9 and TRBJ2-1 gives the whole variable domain DTGVSQNPRHKITKRGQNVTFRCDPISEHNRLYWYRQTLGQGPEFLTYFQNEAQLEKSRLLSDRFSAERPKGSFSTLEIQRTEQGDSAMYLCASSLDRNEQFFGPGTRLTVL.

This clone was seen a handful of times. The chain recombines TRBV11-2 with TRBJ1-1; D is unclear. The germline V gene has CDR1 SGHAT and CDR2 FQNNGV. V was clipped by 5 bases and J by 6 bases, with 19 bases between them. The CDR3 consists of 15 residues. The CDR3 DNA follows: TGTGCCAGCAGCCCCTCGGTATCGTCGGCACCTGAAGCTTTCTTT. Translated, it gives CASSPSVSSAPEAFF.

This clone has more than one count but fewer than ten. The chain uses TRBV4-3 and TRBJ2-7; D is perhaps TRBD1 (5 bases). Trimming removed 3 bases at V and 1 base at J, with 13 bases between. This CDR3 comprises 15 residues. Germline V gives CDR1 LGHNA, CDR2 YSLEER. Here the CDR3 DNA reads TGCGCCAGCAGCCAGGCGTTCCAGGGATCCTACGAGCAGTACTTC. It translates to CASSQAFQGSYEQYF.

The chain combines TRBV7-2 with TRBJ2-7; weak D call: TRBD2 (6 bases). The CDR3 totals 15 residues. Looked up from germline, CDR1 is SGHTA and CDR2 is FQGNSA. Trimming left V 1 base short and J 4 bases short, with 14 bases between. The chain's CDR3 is CASSLEALATYEQYV. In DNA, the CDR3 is TGTGCCAGCAGCTTAGAAGCCCTAGCGACGTACGAGCAGTACGTC.

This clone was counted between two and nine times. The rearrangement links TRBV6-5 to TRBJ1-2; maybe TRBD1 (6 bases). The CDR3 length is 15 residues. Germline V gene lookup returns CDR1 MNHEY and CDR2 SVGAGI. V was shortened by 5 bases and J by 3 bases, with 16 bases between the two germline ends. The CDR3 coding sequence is TGTGCCAGCAGTCCACGGGCAGGGGAGGACTATGGCTACACCTTC. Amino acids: CASSPRAGEDYGYTF.

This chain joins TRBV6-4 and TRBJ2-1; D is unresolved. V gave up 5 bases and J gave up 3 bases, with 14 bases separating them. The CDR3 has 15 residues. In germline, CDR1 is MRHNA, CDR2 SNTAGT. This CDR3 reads CASSQTHLGYNEQFF. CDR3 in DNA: TGTGCCAGCAGTCAGACCCACCTGGGCTACAATGAGCAGTTCTTC.

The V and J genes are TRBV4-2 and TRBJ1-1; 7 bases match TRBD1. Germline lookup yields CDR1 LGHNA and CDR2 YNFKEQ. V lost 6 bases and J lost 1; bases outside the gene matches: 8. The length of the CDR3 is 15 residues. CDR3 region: CASRNRDSANTEAFF. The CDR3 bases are TGTGCCAGCAGGAACCGGGACAGTGCGAACACTGAAGCTTTCTTT.

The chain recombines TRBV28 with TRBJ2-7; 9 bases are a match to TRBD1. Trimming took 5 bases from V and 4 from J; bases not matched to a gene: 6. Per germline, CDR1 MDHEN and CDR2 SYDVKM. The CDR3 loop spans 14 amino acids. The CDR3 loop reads CASSIGTGPYEQYV. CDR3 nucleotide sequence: TGTGCCAGCAGTATCGGGACAGGGCCTTACGAGCAGTACGTC.

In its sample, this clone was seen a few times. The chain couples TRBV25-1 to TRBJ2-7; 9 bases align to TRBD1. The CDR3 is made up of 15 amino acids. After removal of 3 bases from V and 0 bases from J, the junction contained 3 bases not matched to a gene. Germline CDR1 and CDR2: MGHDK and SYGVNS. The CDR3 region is CASSDVTGGSYEQYF. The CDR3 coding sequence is TGTGCCAGCAGTGATGTGACAGGGGGCTCCTACGAGCAGTACTTC.

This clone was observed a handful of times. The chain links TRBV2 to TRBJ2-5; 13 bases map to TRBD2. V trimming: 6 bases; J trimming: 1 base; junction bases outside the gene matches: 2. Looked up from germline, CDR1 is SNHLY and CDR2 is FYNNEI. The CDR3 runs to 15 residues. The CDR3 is CASSGTSGAQETQYF. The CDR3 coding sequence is TGTGCCAGCAGCGGGACTAGCGGGGCCCAAGAGACCCAGTACTTC. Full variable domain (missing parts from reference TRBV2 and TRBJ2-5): EPEVTQTPSHQVTQMGQEVILRCVPISNHLYFYWYRQILGQKVEFLVSFYNNEISEKSEIFDDQFSVERPDGSNFTLKIRSTKLEDSAMYFCASSGTSGAQETQYFGPGTRLLVL.